Presented here are 26 T cell receptor beta chains from one specimen sequenced in a study of naive and memory T cell subsets (dated by TCRdb to between 2016 and 2019). The method behind the library was 5' RACE. Reads for this sample came from an Illumina MiSeq. The ligated cDNA was amplified in four rounds of PCR with nested alpha and beta constant region primers together with the SP2 primer. Through fastp at Q25 and MiXCR, TCRdb rebuilt clones from the public reads, retaining in-frame beta chains. Each CDR3 protein appears once, grouped with its most common genes and DNA. A total of roughly 60,000 distinct CDR3 sequences appear in this sample, 8% to 9% of them only once. The ten largest account for roughly a fifth of the sample. The study reported a robust and sensitive protocol to amplify, sequence and analyze TCRs, based on 3' ligation of a UMI-containing oligonucleotide to TCR cDNA. These receptors all stem from a female donor in good health.

This clonotype was recorded at least ten times. The chain combines TRBV30 with TRBJ1-1; TRBD1 might be the D (6 bases). The CDR3 covers 13 residues. The germline V gene encodes CDR1 GTSNPN and CDR2 SVGIG (reference sequence). Trimming stripped 5 bases from V and 0 bases from J, with 10 bases between. The CDR3 is CAWDRSMNTEAFF. CDR3 nucleotides: TGTGCCTGGGACAGGTCCATGAACACTGAAGCTTTCTTT.

V and J are TRBV20-1 and TRBJ1-4; no firm D call. The CDR3 is 12 amino acids. Germline V gives CDR1 DFQATT, CDR2 SNEGSKA (reference sequence). V gave up 5 bases and J gave up 5 bases, with 9 bases separating them. CDR3 in DNA: TGCAGTGCTTACGGGTCCAATGAAAAACTGTTTTTT. Translated, it gives CSAYGSNEKLFF.

This chain connects TRBV6-4 to TRBJ2-1, with 9 bases matching TRBD1. CDR1 MRHNA and CDR2 SNTAGT come from the germline V gene. The CDR3 is made up of 14 amino acids. The V segment lost 0 bases and the J segment 6 bases; nucleotides outside the gene matches: 0. The CDR3 region has the DNA TGTGCCAGCAGTGACTCGACAGGGGGCAATGAGCAGTTCTTC. This encodes CASSDSTGGNEQFF.

The V and J genes are TRBV7-2 and TRBJ2-5; D call uncertain. This CDR3 comprises 13 residues. Between the trimmed V and J ends, which lost 5 bases and 4 bases, there was a span of 11 bases. Germline V gene data show CDR1 as SGHTA and CDR2 as FQGNSA. The CDR3 DNA sequence: TGTGCCAGCAGCCTACAGACCAGAGAGACCCAGTACTTC. It translates to CASSLQTRETQYF.

This clonotype appeared many times. The J gene is TRBJ1-4, the V gene TRBV29-1; perhaps TRBD1 as D (5 bases). This CDR3 is built from 14 residues. Deletions cut 5 bases from V and 3 bases from J, with 13 bases between. Per the germline V gene, CDR1 is SQVTM and CDR2 is ANQGSEA. CDR3 residues: CSVTQGSANEKLFF. CDR3 sequence (DNA): TGCAGCGTTACGCAGGGTTCGGCTAATGAAAAACTGTTTTTT.

The chain recombines TRBV7-9 with TRBJ2-2, with 8 bases aligning to TRBD1. The germline V gene encodes CDR1 SEHNR and CDR2 FQNEAQ (reference sequence). With V trimmed by 7 bases and J by 0 bases, 10 bases remained unmatched. This CDR3 contains 17 residues. The CDR3 DNA reads TGTGCCAGCAACAGCTTGGGACAGGTGGCGAACACCGGGGAGCTGTTTTTT. Translation: CASNSLGQVANTGELFF.

This chain uses TRBV7-8 with TRBJ2-3; D unclear. The CDR3 consists of 14 residues. The germline V gene encodes CDR1 SGHVS and CDR2 FQNEAQ. With 1 base removed from V and 3 bases from J, the gap between germline ends came to 8 bases. In nucleotides, the CDR3 is TGTGCCAGCAGCTTAGATCGTGAGACAGATACGCAGTATTTT. Residues: CASSLDRETDTQYF.

The V call is TRBV27, the J call TRBJ2-7; 11 positions agree with TRBD2. V shed 4 bases, J shed 3 bases, and the junction held 8 bases outside the gene matches. This CDR3 comprises 16 residues. Germline V gene data show CDR1 as MNHEY and CDR2 as SMNVEV (reference sequence). The CDR3 region has the DNA TGTGCCAGCAGTTCACCCACCACTAGCGGGAGCTACGAGCAGTACTTC. This sequence encodes CASSSPTTSGSYEQYF.

This clonotype has only a few counts. The genes are TRBV20-1 and TRBJ2-1; TRBD2 aligns across 9 bases. Germline V lookup: CDR1 DFQATT, CDR2 SNEGSKA (reference sequence). CDR3 size: 13 residues. V shed 5 bases, J shed 3 bases, and the junction held 2 bases outside the gene matches. The CDR3 DNA sequence: TGCAGTGCTCCGACTAGCGGCTACAATGAGCAGTTCTTC. This encodes CSAPTSGYNEQFF.

The J gene is TRBJ2-3, the V gene TRBV4-2, with TRBD2 matching 9 bases. Germline CDR1 is LGHNA and CDR2 is YNFKEQ. V shed 0 bases and J 4 bases; nucleotides not matched to a gene: 8. The CDR3 is 17 residues long. The DNA of the CDR3 is TGTGCCAGCAGCCAAGAGGGTAGCGGGAGTTTTGCAGATACGCAGTATTTT. Its translation: CASSQEGSGSFADTQYF.

J is TRBJ2-1 and V is TRBV7-9; D possibly corresponds to TRBD1 (5 bases). The ends were cut back, 1 base at V and 7 bases at J, with 11 bases in the middle. Germline V gene lookup returns CDR1 SEHNR and CDR2 FQNEAQ (reference sequence). The CDR3 has 14 residues. For the CDR3, the DNA is TGTGCCAGCAGCTTAGAAGGCAGGGTAAATGAGCAGTTCTTC. Translation: CASSLEGRVNEQFF.

The chain employs TRBV2 and TRBJ2-3; 7 bases are shared with TRBD2. The CDR3 has 14 residues. V lost 6 bases and J lost 5; bases outside the gene matches: 8. Germline assignment: CDR1 SNHLY and CDR2 FYNNEI. CDR3 protein: CASSLGGGEDTQYF. DNA of the CDR3: TGTGCCAGCAGCCTGGGGGGGGGGGAAGATACGCAGTATTTT.

In its sample, this clonotype was seen a few times. The gene calls are TRBV7-2 and TRBJ2-3, with 8 nucleotides matching TRBD2. CDR1 and CDR2 from the germline V gene are SGHTA and FQGNSA. Trimming at V came to 6 bases and at J to 2 bases, leaving 10 bases not matched to a gene. The CDR3 spans 16 residues. The CDR3 sequence: CASRPGLAMTTDTQYF. As DNA, the CDR3 is TGTGCCAGCAGGCCCGGACTAGCCATGACCACAGATACGCAGTATTTT.

The table lists this clonotype with many counts. The V call is TRBV12-3 or TRBV12-4, the J call TRBJ2-7; 7 bases align to TRBD2. Trimming at V came to 6 bases and at J to 0 bases, leaving 5 bases not matched to a gene. This CDR3 has 14 residues. CDR3 in DNA: TGTGCCAGCAGAACTAGCGAAAGCTCCTACGAGCAGTACTTC. Amino acid sequence: CASRTSESSYEQYF.

This clonotype was detected ten times or more. The rearrangement links TRBV24-1 to TRBJ2-6; a weak D match, TRBD1 (6 bases). V shed 3 bases and J shed 2 bases, with 16 bases lying between them. CDR1 and CDR2 (germline): KGHDR, SFDVKD. The CDR3 consists of 18 residues. CDR3 protein: CATSDTAAGATGANVLTF. In nucleotides, the CDR3 is TGTGCCACCAGTGATACCGCGGCAGGGGCTACTGGGGCCAACGTCCTGACTTTC.

This clonotype showed up many times. V usage is TRBV27 and J usage is TRBJ1-5; no reliable D call. V was clipped by 3 bases and J by 5 bases, with 8 bases between them. The V gene's germline CDR1 is MNHEY and CDR2 SMNVEV (reference sequence). This CDR3 is 13 amino acids long. DNA of the CDR3: TGTGCCAGCAGTTTTACCCAGGATCAGCCCCAGCATTTT. Translation: CASSFTQDQPQHF.

This clonotype was counted at least ten times. The chain combines TRBV20-1 with TRBJ1-4; no reliable D call. The CDR3 is 13 amino acids. Deletions cut 3 bases from V and 2 bases from J, with 7 bases between. Germline values: CDR1 DFQATT, CDR2 SNEGSKA (reference sequence). DNA for the CDR3: TGCAGTGCTAGCCGCGATACTAATGAAAAACTGTTTTTT. This gives the protein CSASRDTNEKLFF.

The J gene is TRBJ2-1, the V gene TRBV6-5, with D tentatively TRBD2 (6 bases). CDR1 and CDR2 (germline): MNHEY, SVGAGI. The CDR3 totals 14 residues. Trimming removed 4 bases at V and 7 bases at J, with 14 bases between. The CDR3, as DNA: TGTGCCAGCAGTTCCCGGGACGGGGGAAATGAGCAGTTCTTC. This gives the protein CASSSRDGGNEQFF.

This clonotype was counted a few times. The chain recombines TRBV6-5 with TRBJ1-6; possibly TRBD1 for D (6 bases). The ends were cut back, 6 bases at V and 5 bases at J, with 20 bases in the middle. From germline, CDR1 is MNHEY and CDR2 SVGAGI. The CDR3 spans 17 residues. The CDR3 protein is CASRKIRQGRDNSPLHF. The CDR3 nucleotides read TGTGCCAGCAGGAAAATCCGGCAGGGGAGGGATAATTCACCCCTCCACTTT.

The table lists this clonotype with many counts. The V gene is TRBV20-1, the J gene TRBJ1-6, with D tentatively TRBD1 (5 bases). Germline values: CDR1 DFQATT, CDR2 SNEGSKA (reference sequence). This CDR3 is 14 amino acids long. V was shortened by 2 bases and J by 7 bases, with 12 bases between the two germline ends. The CDR3 DNA is TGCAGTGCTAGATCGACAGCGAGCAATTCACCCCTCCACTTT. Protein: CSARSTASNSPLHF.

The rearrangement joins TRBV5-1 to TRBJ1-1; D might be TRBD1 (5 bases). Trimming shortened V by 0 bases and J by 4 bases, and 16 bases separated the two germline ends. CDR3 size: 16 residues. Germline V gene lookup returns CDR1 SGHRS and CDR2 YFSETQ. In DNA, the CDR3 is TGCGCCAGCAGCTTGGCCGGGGGACTCCGAACCACTGAAGCTTTCTTT. This codes for CASSLAGGLRTTEAFF.

This clonotype turned up a few times. The chain has TRBV20-1 and TRBJ1-5, with unresolved D. In germline, CDR1 is DFQATT, CDR2 SNEGSKA (reference sequence). The CDR3 is 12 amino acids. V was trimmed by 4 bases and J by 4 bases, leaving 8 bases between them. The CDR3 coding sequence is TGCAGTGCTACAGCGGGAAATCAGCCCCAGCATTTT. Amino acid sequence: CSATAGNQPQHF.

In its sample, this clonotype was seen a few times. This chain connects TRBV28 to TRBJ1-6; perhaps TRBD1 as D (5 bases). CDR3 size: 16 residues. The germline V and J ends were trimmed by 3 bases and 8 bases, with 17 bases remaining between them. Germline V gives CDR1 MDHEN, CDR2 SYDVKM. CDR3 region: CASSFPPTEDHSPLHF. CDR3 sequence (DNA): TGTGCCAGCAGTTTTCCCCCGACAGAGGATCATTCACCCCTCCACTTT.

Ten or more counts support this clonotype. This rearrangement joins TRBV12-3 or TRBV12-4 to TRBJ1-2; D unresolved. V was clipped by 1 base and J by 4 bases, with 13 bases between them. The CDR3 covers 15 residues. This CDR3 reads CASSLVGRTPYGYTF. The CDR3 DNA sequence: TGTGCCAGCAGTTTAGTAGGCAGGACCCCCTATGGCTACACCTTC.

As for this clonotype: Possible read error: a much larger clone is one base away. V and J are TRBV29-1 and TRBJ2-1; tentatively, D is TRBD1 (6 bases). The length of the CDR3 is 13 residues. V dropped 8 bases and J dropped 12 bases, with 23 bases sitting between them. Germline V lookup: CDR1 SQVTM, CDR2 ANQGSEA. This CDR3 is CSIPQGRFLGQFF. The CDR3 DNA is TGCAGCATACCACAGGGACGGTTCCTAGGGCAGTTCTTC.

The rearrangement joins TRBV28 to TRBJ1-2; a weak D match, TRBD1 (6 bases). The germline gives CDR1 MDHEN, CDR2 SYDVKM. Trimming took 11 bases from V and 6 from J, leaving 28 bases between them. The CDR3 spans 16 residues. CDR3 sequence (DNA): TGTGCCTCTTGGGGGGCCTATGGTGGAGGGACTGATGGCTACACCTTC. This codes for CASWGAYGGGTDGYTF.